These 5 T cell receptor beta chains were all obtained from the same sample, sequenced in a study of T cell responses to AZD1222 COVID-19 vaccine. This table comes from immunoSEQ multiplex PCR, and its TCRdb copy is limited to in-frame clones, with some not included. The profile shows around 130,000 clones, around nine tenths of them singletons. The sample consisted of peripheral blood, taken 28 days after the second AZD1222 dose. Receptors originate from an adult who received the AZD1222 COVID-19 vaccine.

On this clone itself: A junction boundary mismatches the germline segment, possibly from a read error. In DNA form, the CDR3 reads TGTGCTAGCAGCTTCGGGACTAGCGGGCAAGAGACCCAGTACTTC. It specifies CASSFGTSGQETQYF. The chain has TRBV7-7 and TRBJ2-5, with 12 bases fitting TRBD2. This CDR3 spans 15 amino acids. The germline V gene encodes CDR1 SSHAT and CDR2 FNYEAQ (reference sequence).

The chain links TRBV28 to TRBJ1-2; no reliable D call. CDR3 length equals 12 residues. CDR1 is MDHEN, CDR2 SYDVKM, per germline. Trimming stripped 6 bases from V and 5 bases from J, with 10 bases between. The chain's CDR3 is CASSPGGYGYTF. The CDR3 DNA is TGTGCCAGCAGCCCCGGAGGATATGGCTACACCTTC.

This chain joins TRBV28 and TRBJ2-2; D uncertain. The germline V gene has CDR1 MDHEN and CDR2 SYDVKM. V lost 6 bases and J lost 3, with 14 bases in between. This CDR3 spans 15 amino acids. Here the CDR3 reads CASRFKFWDTGELFF. The CDR3 DNA is TGTGCCAGCAGATTTAAATTTTGGGACACCGGGGAGCTGTTTTTT.

V usage is TRBV19 and J usage is TRBJ2-4; D possibly uses TRBD1 or TRBD2 (6 bases each). The CDR3 has 17 amino acids. The V end was cut by 5 bases, the J end by 4 bases, with 21 bases between. Germline assignment: CDR1 LNHDA and CDR2 SQIVND (reference sequence). CDR3 in amino acids: CASSLLLLGGPKNIQYF. CDR3 in DNA: TGTGCCAGTAGTCTCCTTTTACTAGGGGGGCCAAAAAACATTCAGTACTTC.

The gene calls are TRBV11-2 and TRBJ1-2; TRBD1 aligns across 8 bases. This CDR3 is 14 amino acids long. In germline, CDR1 is SGHAT, CDR2 FQNNGV. The trim removed 4 bases at V and 8 bases at J, leaving 9 bases unmatched. The CDR3 loop is CASSSDRGMSGYTF. The CDR3 DNA reads TGTGCCAGCAGCTCCGACAGGGGAATGAGCGGCTACACCTTC.